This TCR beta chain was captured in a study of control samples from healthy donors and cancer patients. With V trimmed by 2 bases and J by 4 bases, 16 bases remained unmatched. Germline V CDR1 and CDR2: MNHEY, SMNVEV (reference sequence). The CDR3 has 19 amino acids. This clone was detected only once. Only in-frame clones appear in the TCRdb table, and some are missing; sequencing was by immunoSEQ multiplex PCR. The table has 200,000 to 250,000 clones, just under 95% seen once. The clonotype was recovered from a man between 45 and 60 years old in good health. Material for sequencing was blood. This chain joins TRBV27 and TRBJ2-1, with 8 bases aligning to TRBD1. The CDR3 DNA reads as TGTGCCAGCAGTTTAGGGGTCAGGGGGCTTACTTCAACTTACAATGAGCAGTTCTTC. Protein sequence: CASSLGVRGLTSTYNEQFF.